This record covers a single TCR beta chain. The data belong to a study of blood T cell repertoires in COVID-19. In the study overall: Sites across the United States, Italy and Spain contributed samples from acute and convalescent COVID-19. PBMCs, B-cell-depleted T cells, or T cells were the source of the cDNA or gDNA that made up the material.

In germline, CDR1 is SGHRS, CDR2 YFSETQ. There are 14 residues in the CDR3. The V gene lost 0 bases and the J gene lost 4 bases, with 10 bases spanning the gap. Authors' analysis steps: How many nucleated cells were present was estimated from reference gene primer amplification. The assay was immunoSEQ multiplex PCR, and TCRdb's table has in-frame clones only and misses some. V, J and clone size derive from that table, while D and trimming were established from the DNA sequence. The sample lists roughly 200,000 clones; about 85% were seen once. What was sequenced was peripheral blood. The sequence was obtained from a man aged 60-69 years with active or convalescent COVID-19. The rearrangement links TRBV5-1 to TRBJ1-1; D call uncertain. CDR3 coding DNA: TGCGCCAGCAGCTTGGCTGGTTGGGCCACTGAAGCTTTCTTT. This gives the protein CASSLAGWATEAFF.